The clone carrying this T cell receptor (beta chain) appeared a few times. Its antigen is not known. Data came from immunoSEQ multiplex PCR; TCRdb stores just in-frame clones and leaves some out. The sample lists several thousand clones, about half occurring once. Germline V gene sequence: CDR1 MGHRA, CDR2 YSYEKL. Trimming took off 1 base at V and 3 bases at J, with 10 bases between the two ends. The CDR3 runs 15 residues. These data belong to a study of siplizumab effects on memory and regulatory T cells. Regarding the study as a whole: A minor fraction of alloreactive clones, and no more, mapped to unstimulated subsets.

An approximately six-day coculture at 37°C was performed with the mixed lymphocyte reaction cells. The rearrangement uses TRBV4-1 and TRBJ1-5; D is unresolved. This receptor was identified in a human donor in good health; the cells came from an allogeneic mixed lymphocyte reaction. The sample was CFSE-low (dividing) CD4+ T cells sorted from an allogeneic mixed lymphocyte reaction. Written as DNA, the CDR3 is TGCGCCAGCAGCCAAGGTAACGGATACAATCAGCCCCAGCATTTT. Its translation: CASSQGNGYNQPQHF.